This entry lists 22 T cell receptor beta chains sequenced from one sample in a study of blood T cells in healthy people across ages. Next came a second PCR, run for about 6 to 11 cycles, which used a sample-barcoded 5' primer along with a J-beta primer mix. Via MiXCR, TCRdb re-called the 5' RACE reads, giving one row per CDR3 protein. The sample shows fewer than 900,000 distinct CDR3 sequences, around 34% of them seen only once. The source material was blood. Every receptor here comes from a man in his late teens or twenties in good health.

The rearrangement links TRBV20-1 to TRBJ2-1, with a weak D call TRBD2 (7 bases). Germline V gene sequence: CDR1 DFQATT, CDR2 SNEGSKA (reference sequence). The CDR3 covers 15 residues. V was clipped by 1 base and J by 6 bases, with 16 bases between them. The CDR3 reads CSARGGGAPPNEQFF. Here the CDR3 DNA reads TGCAGTGCTAGAGGTGGGGGGGCCCCTCCCAATGAGCAGTTCTTC.

V gene TRBV6-5 combines with J gene TRBJ2-1, with no clear D. Germline loops: CDR1 MNHEY, CDR2 SVGAGI. Trimming took off 4 bases at V and 10 bases at J, with 17 bases between the two ends. This CDR3 has 14 residues. CDR3 DNA sequence: TGTGCCAGCAGTTCACCAATCAGATCCTACGAGCAGTTCTTC. It specifies CASSSPIRSYEQFF.

The chain has TRBV7-2 and TRBJ1-6; D perhaps matches TRBD1 (5 bases). The germline V gene encodes CDR1 SGHTA and CDR2 FQGNSA. V lost 6 bases and J lost 7, with 13 bases in between. The CDR3 has 14 residues. CDR3 nucleotides: TGTGCCAGCAGGATCCCGGGACGAAATTCACCCCTCCACTTT. Translated, it gives CASRIPGRNSPLHF.

As concerns this clonotype: This may be a read error: a much more frequent sequence differs by one nucleotide. The rearrangement uses TRBV5-1 and TRBJ2-3, with D possibly matching TRBD1 (6 bases). The V gene's germline CDR1 is SGHRS and CDR2 YFSETQ. CDR3 size: 14 residues. Trimming cost V 4 bases and J 0 bases, with 9 bases left between them. The CDR3 DNA reads TGCGCCAGCAGCGGGGACATTAGCACAGATACGCAGTATTTT. Translating gives CASSGDISTDTQYF.

This clonotype has a handful of counts. The chain combines TRBV4-2 with TRBJ2-3; 15 positions agree with TRBD2. The CDR3 consists of 18 residues. The V gene's germline CDR1 is LGHNA and CDR2 YNFKEQ. The J segment lost 1 base and the V segment lost 2 bases, leaving 4 bases of the junction unmatched. The CDR3 is CASSQRTSGGARTDTQYF. The CDR3 nucleotides read TGTGCCAGCAGCCAACGGACTAGCGGGGGGGCACGCACAGATACGCAGTATTTT.

CDR3 nucleotides: TGTGCCAGCAATGGCAGCACAGATACGCAGTATTTT. Protein sequence: CASNGSTDTQYF. The J gene is TRBJ2-3, the V gene TRBV2, with D unresolved. With 7 bases removed from V and 0 bases from J, the gap between germline ends came to 5 bases. The CDR3 covers 12 residues. Germline CDR1 and CDR2: SNHLY and FYNNEI.

V is TRBV27 and J is TRBJ2-5, with 10 bases fitting TRBD1. The germline V gene has CDR1 MNHEY and CDR2 SMNVEV (reference sequence). V shed 6 bases and J 1 base; nucleotides not matched to a gene: 5. The CDR3 has 15 amino acids. The CDR3 DNA reads TGTGCCAGCAGATCCGGGACAGGGGTCCAAGAGACCCAGTACTTC. Its translation: CASRSGTGVQETQYF.

This clonotype was seen many times. The chain couples TRBV12-3 or TRBV12-4 to TRBJ2-5; possible D gene TRBD1, 6 bases. The CDR3 covers 15 residues. With 4 bases removed from V and 5 bases from J, the gap between germline ends came to 17 bases. CDR3 protein: CASSWDTPLAETQYF. As DNA, the CDR3 is TGTGCCAGCAGTTGGGACACTCCTCTCGCTGAGACCCAGTACTTC.

This rearrangement joins TRBV27 to TRBJ2-5, with a tentative D call TRBD1 (7 bases). This CDR3 comprises 17 residues. CDR1 MNHEY and CDR2 SMNVEV come from the germline V gene (reference sequence). Trimming took off 6 bases at V and 5 bases at J, with 25 bases between the two ends. This CDR3 is CASSPLWQGGLWETQYF. The CDR3 nucleotides are TGTGCCAGCAGCCCCCTCTGGCAGGGGGGCCTTTGGGAGACCCAGTACTTC.

This clonotype was seen a handful of times. V and J are TRBV20-1 and TRBJ2-1; TRBD1 aligns across 7 bases. CDR1 and CDR2 (germline): DFQATT, SNEGSKA (reference sequence). The CDR3 loop spans 13 amino acids. The CDR3 here is CRVKTGQQGEQFF. CDR3 DNA: TGCAGGGTCAAAACGGGACAGCAGGGTGAGCAGTTCTTC.

The chain carries TRBV2 and TRBJ2-1; D is perhaps TRBD1 (6 bases). The CDR3 extends over 13 amino acids. Germline V gene sequence: CDR1 SNHLY, CDR2 FYNNEI. Trimming removed 2 bases at V and 7 bases at J, with 9 bases between. Here the CDR3 DNA reads TGTGCCAGCAGTGAATTGGGGGCGAATGAGCAGTTCTTC. Residues: CASSELGANEQFF.

The V call is TRBV4-2, the J call TRBJ2-2; 9 positions agree with TRBD1. The CDR3 runs to 18 residues. V was clipped by 2 bases and J by 7 bases; unmatched bases: 14. The germline V gene encodes CDR1 LGHNA and CDR2 YNFKEQ. The CDR3 spells CASSQPPRDRDWNGELFF. CDR3 DNA sequence: TGTGCCAGCAGCCAACCCCCCCGGGACAGGGATTGGAACGGGGAGCTGTTTTTT.

This clonotype appeared a few times. A much larger clone sits a single nucleotide away, making a read error possible. The chain carries TRBV4-3 and TRBJ2-1; TRBD2 matches 7 bases. The better agreement between TRBJ2-7 and the DNA end casts doubt on the J call. CDR3 length equals 17 residues. Looked up from germline, CDR1 is LGHNA and CDR2 is YSLEER. The CDR3 region has the DNA TGCGCCAGCAGCCAAGACGGCCGTGCGGGAGACTACAATGAGCAGTACTTC. It is translated as CASSQDGRAGDYNEQYF.

The J gene is TRBJ2-7, the V gene TRBV5-8; D is perhaps TRBD1 (5 bases). The germline V gene has CDR1 SGHTS and CDR2 YDEGEE. This CDR3 is built from 19 residues. Trimming removed 2 bases at V and 2 bases at J, with 26 bases between. CDR3 region: CASSFGDSRTRWSPYEQYF. For the CDR3, the DNA is TGTGCCAGCAGCTTTGGCGACTCCCGGACAAGGTGGTCGCCCTACGAGCAGTACTTC.

The chain links TRBV7-2 to TRBJ1-6; no clear D gene. CDR3 length: 14 amino acids. The ends were cut back, 4 bases at V and 8 bases at J, with 12 bases in the middle. The germline V gene encodes CDR1 SGHTA and CDR2 FQGNSA. Written as DNA, the CDR3 is TGTGCCAGCAGCTCCGGGTCCATACATTCACCCCTCCACTTT. Amino acids: CASSSGSIHSPLHF. The variable domain in full, with the rest retrieved from reference TRBV7-2 and TRBJ1-6, is GAGVSQSPSNKVTEKGKDVELRCDPISGHTALYWYRQSLGQGLEFLIYFQGNSAPDKSGLPSDRFSAERTGGSVSTLTIQRTQQEDSAVYLCASSSGSIHSPLHFGNGTRLTVT.

The chain uses TRBV6-2 or TRBV6-3 and TRBJ2-7, with 7 nucleotides matching TRBD1. V dropped 5 bases and J dropped 3; count of bases not matched to a gene: 7. The germline V gene encodes CDR1 MNHEY and CDR2 SVGEGT. CDR3 length: 14 residues. The CDR3 reads CASSNRGDNYEQYF. CDR3 nucleotides: TGTGCCAGCAGTAACAGGGGAGACAACTACGAGCAGTACTTC.

The chain combines TRBV29-1 with TRBJ1-2, with D perhaps TRBD1 (5 bases). V was shortened by 7 bases and J by 3 bases, with 15 bases between the two germline ends. This CDR3 region has 13 residues. CDR1 is SQVTM, CDR2 ANQGSEA, per germline. Written as DNA, the CDR3 is TGCAGCGCCCTATCCGGGACGGACTATGGCTACACCTTC. Translation gives CSALSGTDYGYTF.

The CDR3 region has the DNA TGTGCCAGCACCTTCAGGGGTACAGTAACAGATACGCAGTATTTT. Protein product: CASTFRGTVTDTQYF. The rearrangement joins TRBV7-8 to TRBJ2-3; weak D call: TRBD1 (6 bases). The CDR3 length is 15 residues. With 7 bases removed from V and 3 bases from J, the gap between germline ends came to 17 bases. Germline CDR1 reads SGHVS; CDR2 reads FQNEAQ.

A note on this clonotype: One end of the junction is discordant with germline, which a read error may explain. The V gene is TRBV27, the J gene TRBJ1-6; 7 nucleotides match TRBD1. The CDR3 has 16 residues. Germline V gene sequence: CDR1 MNHEY, CDR2 SMNVEV (reference sequence). The CDR3 is CANSFGTASYNSPLHF. CDR3 in DNA: TGTGCCAACAGTTTCGGGACAGCGTCCTATAATTCACCCCTCCACTTT.

The V call is TRBV27, the J call TRBJ2-2; D not resolved. Germline CDR1 and CDR2: MNHEY and SMNVEV (reference sequence). The CDR3 has 16 amino acids. V was trimmed by 10 bases and J by 0 bases, leaving 18 bases between them. This CDR3 is CATRPTIATNTGELFF. DNA for the CDR3: TGTGCCACCAGACCCACTATAGCTACGAACACCGGGGAGCTGTTTTTT.

This clonotype turned up a few times. The chain combines TRBV12-3 or TRBV12-4 with TRBJ1-1, with TRBD1 identical over 11 bases. The CDR3 is made up of 15 amino acids. V lost 5 bases and J lost 5; bases outside the gene matches: 7. The CDR3 DNA reads TGTGCCAGCAGTACGGGACAGGGGGTAAAAACTGAAGCTTTCTTT. This gives the protein CASSTGQGVKTEAFF.

There are a few counts of this clonotype. The chain links TRBV5-6 to TRBJ2-5, with D perhaps given as TRBD1 or TRBD2 (5 bases each). With 4 bases removed from V and 0 bases from J, the gap between germline ends came to 13 bases. The germline V gene encodes CDR1 SGHDT and CDR2 YYEEEE. The CDR3 is made up of 15 amino acids. CDR3 sequence reads: CASSVGTLNQETQYF. CDR3 coding DNA: TGTGCCAGCAGCGTGGGGACGCTAAACCAAGAGACCCAGTACTTC.